A single TCR beta chain is shown here with its context. This entry belongs to a study of cytomegalovirus exposure and HLA in healthy donors. The V gene end was trimmed by 4 bases and the J gene end by 9 bases; junction bases not matched to a gene: 10. This CDR3 is built from 16 residues. The germline V gene has CDR1 LNHDA and CDR2 SQIVND (reference sequence). 60 Vbeta and 13 Jbeta primers were used in PCR. The method was immunoSEQ multiplex PCR; TCRdb's version includes in-frame clones alone and lacks a portion of them. The sample shows under 200,000 clones, and less than 6.5% sits with its ten largest clones.

This receptor was identified in a man younger than 40 in good health and CMV-seronegative. The V gene is TRBV19, the J gene TRBJ2-1; the match to TRBD2 covers 12 bases. Sequences were obtained from PBMCs. In nucleotides, the CDR3 is TGTGCCAGTAGTAGACTAGCGGGAGATGGTGTATCTGAGCAGTTCTTC. Protein product: CASSRLAGDGVSEQFF. Based on the CDR3 plus reference TRBV19 and TRBJ2-1, the full variable domain is DGGITQSPKYLFRKEGQNVTLSCEQNLNHDAMYWYRQDPGQGLRLIYYSQIVNDFQKGDIAEGYSVSREKKESFPLTVTSAQKNPTAFYLCASSRLAGDGVSEQFFGPGTRLTVL.